This T cell receptor beta chain came from a study of T-cell reconstitution after alpha-beta-depleted transplantation in children. Findings and limits, study-wide: Recipient T cells and thymic progenitors that survived were the source of the high TCRbeta diversity seen at day 60 in some patients. T-cell numbers and diversity, one year after transplant, stemmed largely from T cells that were newly produced. Several hundred expanded graft clones reportedly gave rise to the alpha-beta T cells present about two months after transplant.

The CDR3 is 14 residues long. From germline, CDR1 is SEHNR and CDR2 FQNEAQ (reference sequence). Trimming cost V 5 bases and J 7 bases; bases outside gene matches: 5. During its preparation, the TCRbeta library received unique molecular identifiers. One entry per CDR3 protein results from TCRdb running MiXCR on the PCR reads. This sample yields fewer than 700,000 distinct CDR3 sequences, of which roughly 13% are seen a single time; approximately 2.1% belongs to the top ten. This clonotype was detected many times. Its specificity is not known. This sequence joins TRBV7-9 and TRBJ1-4; 9 bases align to TRBD1. The sample here was PBMCs, mostly from graft donor cells, taken 360 days after TCRalphabeta/CD19-depleted stem cell transplant. This clonotype was obtained from a male patient between 5 and 17 years old who had a stem cell transplant for acute myeloid leukemia, so the T cells may come from the graft donor. DNA for the CDR3: TGTGCCAGCAGCGTCCGGGACAGGGCTGAAAAACTGTTTTTT. This encodes CASSVRDRAEKLFF.